This T cell receptor (beta chain) was sequenced in a study of post-analysis software for immune sequencing data. This clonotype was observed a handful of times. The antigen remains unidentified. Unique molecular identifiers had been added to the TCR beta cDNA libraries. Input amounts of roughly 1 to 10 million T cells were used. These gave roughly 0.5 million cDNA molecules, so each molecule approximated one T cell. In TCRdb, the PCR reads were re-called with MiXCR into one record per CDR3 protein. The data show hundreds of thousands of distinct CDR3 sequences, with roughly half seen just once and about 4.5% held by the top ten. Findings and limits, study-wide: A significant reduction in normalized Chao1 diversity was observed in multiple sclerosis patients versus controls.

This TCR was recovered from a girl aged 10-17 years with multiple sclerosis. The sequencing input was blood.

DNA of the CDR3: TGCAGTGCGTGGACTAGCGGGTTACAAGAGACCCAGTACTTC. Translating it yields CSAWTSGLQETQYF. The V gene is TRBV20-1, the J gene TRBJ2-5, with 11 positions matching TRBD2. The CDR3 has 14 residues. Germline assignment: CDR1 DFQATT and CDR2 SNEGSKA (reference sequence). Germline trimming cut 6 bases from V and 2 bases from J; bases unmatched to any gene: 5.